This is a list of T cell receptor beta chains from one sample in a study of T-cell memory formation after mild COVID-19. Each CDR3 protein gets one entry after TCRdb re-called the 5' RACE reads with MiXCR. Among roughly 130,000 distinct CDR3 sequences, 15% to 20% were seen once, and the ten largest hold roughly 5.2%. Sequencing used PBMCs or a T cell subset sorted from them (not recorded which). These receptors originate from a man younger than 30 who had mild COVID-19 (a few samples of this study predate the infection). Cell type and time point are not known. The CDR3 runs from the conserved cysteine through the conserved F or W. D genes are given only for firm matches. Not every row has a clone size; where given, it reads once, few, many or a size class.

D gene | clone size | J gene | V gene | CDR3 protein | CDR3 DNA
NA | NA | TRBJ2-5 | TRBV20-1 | CSASWSTQETQYF | TGCAGTGCTAGCTGGTCTACTCAAGAGACCCAGTACTTC
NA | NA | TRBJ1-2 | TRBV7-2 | CASSLEGFGGYTF | TGTGCCAGCAGCTTAGAGGGGTTTGGTGGCTACACCTTC
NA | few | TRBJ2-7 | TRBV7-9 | CASSVSPGRRSF | TGTGCCAGCAGCGTTAGTCCGGGACGGAGGAGCTTC
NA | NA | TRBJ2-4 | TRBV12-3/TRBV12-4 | CASRHGESLAKNIQYF | TGTGCCAGCAGACACGGGGAATCCCTAGCCAAAAACATTCAGTACTTC
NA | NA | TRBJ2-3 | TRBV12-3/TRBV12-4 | CASSPRTASTDTQYF | TGTGCCAGCAGTCCCCGGACAGCCAGCACAGATACGCAGTATTTT
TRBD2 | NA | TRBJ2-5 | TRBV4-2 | CASSPTRGGAQEETQYF | TGTGCCAGCAGCCCGACTCGCGGGGGAGCGCAGGAAGAGACCCAGTACTTC
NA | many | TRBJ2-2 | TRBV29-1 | CSVLTPNTGELFF | TGCAGCGTCCTGACCCCGAACACCGGGGAGCTGTTTTTT
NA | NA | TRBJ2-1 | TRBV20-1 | CSATRQGGSYNEQFF | TGCAGTGCTACCAGACAGGGAGGTTCCTACAATGAGCAGTTCTTC
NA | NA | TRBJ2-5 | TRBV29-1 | CSVLIGETQYF | TGCAGCGTATTGATTGGGGAGACCCAGTACTTC
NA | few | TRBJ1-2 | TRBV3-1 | CASSHDPGTGGTF | TGTGCCAGCAGCCACGACCCAGGCACAGGCGGGACCTTC
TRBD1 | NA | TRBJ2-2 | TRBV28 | CATPGQGANTGELFF | TGTGCCACCCCAGGACAGGGAGCGAACACCGGGGAGCTGTTTTTT
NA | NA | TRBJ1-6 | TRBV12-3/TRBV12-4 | CASSSTGSNSPLHF | TGTGCCAGCAGCTCAACAGGGTCTAATTCACCCCTCCACTTT
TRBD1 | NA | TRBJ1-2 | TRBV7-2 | CASSSTGQVYGYTF | TGTGCCAGCAGCTCGACGGGACAGGTGTATGGCTACACCTTC
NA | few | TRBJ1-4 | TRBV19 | CASSGLATNEKLFF | TGTGCCAGTAGCGGACTGGCAACTAATGAAAAACTGTTTTTT
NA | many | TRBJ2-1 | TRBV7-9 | CASSFIAGSYNEQFF | TGTGCCAGCAGCTTTATTGCGGGGTCCTACAATGAGCAGTTCTTC
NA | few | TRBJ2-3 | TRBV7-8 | CASSRRRVGSDTQYF | TGTGCCAGCAGCCGCCGACGGGTAGGGTCTGATACGCAGTATTTT